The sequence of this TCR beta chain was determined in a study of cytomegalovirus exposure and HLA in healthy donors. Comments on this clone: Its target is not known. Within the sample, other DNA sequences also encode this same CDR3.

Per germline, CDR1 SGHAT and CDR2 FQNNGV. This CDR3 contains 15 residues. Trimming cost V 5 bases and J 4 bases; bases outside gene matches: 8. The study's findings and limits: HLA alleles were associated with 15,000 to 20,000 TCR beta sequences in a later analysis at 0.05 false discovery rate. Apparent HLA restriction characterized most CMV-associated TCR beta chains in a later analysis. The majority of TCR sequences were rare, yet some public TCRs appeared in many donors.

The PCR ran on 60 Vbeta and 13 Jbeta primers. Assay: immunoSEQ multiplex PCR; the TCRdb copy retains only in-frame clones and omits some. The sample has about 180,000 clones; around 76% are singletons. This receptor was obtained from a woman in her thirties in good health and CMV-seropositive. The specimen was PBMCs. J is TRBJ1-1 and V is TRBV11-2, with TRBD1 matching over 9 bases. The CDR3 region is CASSLRDRGSTEAFF. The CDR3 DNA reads TGTGCCAGCAGCCTAAGAGACAGGGGGAGCACTGAAGCTTTCTTT.